This T cell receptor (beta chain) was recovered during a study of cytomegalovirus exposure and HLA in healthy donors. Study-level points and caveats: Data from an earlier analysis indicated that most TCR beta V segments were productive either about 90% or about 30% of the time. Clonal expansion, a later analysis showed, was greater in HLA-associated TCR beta chains than in equally common others.

The PCR ran on 60 Vbeta and 13 Jbeta primers. Produced via immunoSEQ multiplex PCR; TCRdb's table is partial and in-frame only. Counted here are approximately 110,000 clones, about 73% occurring once; the ten biggest clones make up around 4%. This clone was recorded only once. Its antigen is unknown. This CDR3 spans 15 amino acids. Trimming stripped 1 base from V and 1 base from J, with 8 bases between. Germline values: CDR1 SGHTS, CDR2 YDEGEE. This sequence originates from a woman in her thirties or forties in good health and CMV-seronegative. The chain recombines TRBV5-8 with TRBJ2-2; D is perhaps TRBD1 (6 bases). The sample consisted of PBMCs. The CDR3 DNA reads TGTGCCAGCAGCTTGTTACAGGGGAACACCGGGGAGCTGTTTTTT. It codes for CASSLLQGNTGELFF.